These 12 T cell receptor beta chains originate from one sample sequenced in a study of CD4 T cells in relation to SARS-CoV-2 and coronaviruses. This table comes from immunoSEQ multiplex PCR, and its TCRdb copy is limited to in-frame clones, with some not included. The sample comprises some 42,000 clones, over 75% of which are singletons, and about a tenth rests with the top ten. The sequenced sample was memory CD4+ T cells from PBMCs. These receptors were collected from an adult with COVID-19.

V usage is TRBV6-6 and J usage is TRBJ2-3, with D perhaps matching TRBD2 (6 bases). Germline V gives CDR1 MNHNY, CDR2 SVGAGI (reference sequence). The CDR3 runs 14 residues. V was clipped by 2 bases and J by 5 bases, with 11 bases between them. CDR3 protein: CASSYQGGIDTQYF. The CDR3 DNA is TGTGCCAGCAGTTACCAGGGAGGTATAGATACGCAGTATTTT.

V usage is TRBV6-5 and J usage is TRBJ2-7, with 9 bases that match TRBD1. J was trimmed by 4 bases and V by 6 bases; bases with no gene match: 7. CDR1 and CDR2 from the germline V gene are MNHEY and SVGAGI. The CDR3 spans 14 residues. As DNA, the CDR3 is TGTGCCAGCAGCTCCGGGACAGGGAGGTACGAGCAGTACTTC. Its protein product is CASSSGTGRYEQYF.

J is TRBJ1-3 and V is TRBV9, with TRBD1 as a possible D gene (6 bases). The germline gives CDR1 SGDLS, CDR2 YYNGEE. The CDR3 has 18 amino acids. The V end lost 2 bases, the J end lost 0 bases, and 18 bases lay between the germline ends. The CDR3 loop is CASSVLTGISSSGNTIYF. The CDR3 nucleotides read TGTGCCAGCAGCGTGCTAACAGGGATATCGAGCTCTGGAAACACCATATATTTT. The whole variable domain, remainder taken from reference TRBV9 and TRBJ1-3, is DSGVTQTPKHLITATGQRVTLRCSPRSGDLSVYWYQQSLDQGLQFLIQYYNGEERAKGNILERFSAQQFPDLHSELNLSSLELGDSALYFCASSVLTGISSSGNTIYFGEGSWLTVV.

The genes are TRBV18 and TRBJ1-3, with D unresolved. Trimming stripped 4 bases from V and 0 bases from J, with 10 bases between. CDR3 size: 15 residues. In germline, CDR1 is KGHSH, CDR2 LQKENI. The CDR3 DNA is TGTGCCAGCTCACGGGGAGCAGGCTCTGGAAACACCATATATTTT. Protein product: CASSRGAGSGNTIYF.

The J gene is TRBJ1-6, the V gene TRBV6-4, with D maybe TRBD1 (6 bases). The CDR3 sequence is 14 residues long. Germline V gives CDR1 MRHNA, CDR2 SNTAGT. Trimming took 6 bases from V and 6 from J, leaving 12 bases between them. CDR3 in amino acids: CASRKDSVNSPLHF. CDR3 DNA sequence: TGTGCCAGCAGAAAGGACAGCGTTAATTCACCCCTCCACTTT.

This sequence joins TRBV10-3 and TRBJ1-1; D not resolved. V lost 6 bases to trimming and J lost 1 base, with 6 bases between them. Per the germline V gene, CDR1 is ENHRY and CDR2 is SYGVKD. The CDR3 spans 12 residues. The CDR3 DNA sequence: TGTGCCATCAGGGAGGGGAACACTGAAGCTTTCTTT. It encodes CAIREGNTEAFF.

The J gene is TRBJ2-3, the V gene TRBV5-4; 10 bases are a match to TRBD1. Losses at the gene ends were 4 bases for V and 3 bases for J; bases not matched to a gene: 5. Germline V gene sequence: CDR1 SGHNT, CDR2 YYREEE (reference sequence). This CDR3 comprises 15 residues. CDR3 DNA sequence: TGTGCCAGCAGCCGGGACAGGGGATTTACAGATACGCAGTATTTT. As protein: CASSRDRGFTDTQYF.

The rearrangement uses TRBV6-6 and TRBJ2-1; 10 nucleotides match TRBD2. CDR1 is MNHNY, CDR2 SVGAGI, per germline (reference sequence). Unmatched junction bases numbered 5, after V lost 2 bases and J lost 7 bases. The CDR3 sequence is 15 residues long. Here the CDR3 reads CASSYGGLARNEQFF. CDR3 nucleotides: TGTGCCAGCAGTTACGGGGGACTAGCGAGGAATGAGCAGTTCTTC.

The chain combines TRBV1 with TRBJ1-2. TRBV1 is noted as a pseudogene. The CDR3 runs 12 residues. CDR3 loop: CTSSQGKRGYTF. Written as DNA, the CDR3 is TGCACCAGCAGCCAAGGAAAGAGAGGGTACACCTTC.

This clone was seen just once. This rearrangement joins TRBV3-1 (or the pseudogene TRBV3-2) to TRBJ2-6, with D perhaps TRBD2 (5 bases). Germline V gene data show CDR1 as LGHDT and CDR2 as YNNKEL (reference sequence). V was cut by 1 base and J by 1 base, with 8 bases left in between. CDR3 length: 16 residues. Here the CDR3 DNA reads TGTGCCAGCAGCCAAGGAGGAGGATCTGGGGCCAACGTCCTGACTTTC. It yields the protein CASSQGGGSGANVLTF.

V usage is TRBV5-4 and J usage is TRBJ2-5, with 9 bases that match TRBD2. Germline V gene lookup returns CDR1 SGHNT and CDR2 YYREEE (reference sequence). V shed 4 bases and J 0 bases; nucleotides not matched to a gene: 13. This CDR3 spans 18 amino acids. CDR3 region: CASSPFSGGLMYQETQYF. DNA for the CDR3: TGTGCCAGCAGCCCTTTTAGCGGGGGACTCATGTACCAAGAGACCCAGTACTTC.

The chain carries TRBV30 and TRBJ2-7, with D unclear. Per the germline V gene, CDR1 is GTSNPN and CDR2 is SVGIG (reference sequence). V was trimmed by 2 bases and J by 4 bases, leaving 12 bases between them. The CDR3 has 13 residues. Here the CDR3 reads CAWSPGLNYEQYF. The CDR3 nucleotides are TGTGCCTGGAGTCCGGGTCTAAATTACGAGCAGTACTTC.